This TCR beta chain was identified during a study of CD8 T cells in Susac syndrome. Overall study findings and caveats: A relatively small number of individuals underwent TCR sequencing and HLA analysis.

cDNA came from about 0.5 to 1 ug RNA primed by random hexamers. TCRdb re-analysed the immunoSEQ multiplex PCR reads in MiXCR, keeping a single row per CDR3 protein. This sample has about 110,000 distinct CDR3 sequences, with around 95% found just once. Peripheral blood CD8+ and CD4+ T cells were profiled by TCR beta sequencing. CDR1 and CDR2 (germline): SEHNR, FQNEAQ (reference sequence). V shed 2 bases and J shed 8 bases, with 12 bases lying between them. The CDR3 consists of 13 residues. Notes on this clonotype: What it binds is not known.

Material: CD4+ T cells from PBMCs. The chain carries TRBV7-9 and TRBJ2-5, with unresolved D. The sequence was obtained from a human donor in good health. The CDR3 is CASSLPQFETQYF. DNA for the CDR3: TGTGCCAGCAGCTTACCCCAGTTTGAAACCCAGTACTTC. Complete variable domain (other parts from reference TRBV7-9 and TRBJ2-5): DTGVSQNPRHKITKRGQNVTFRCDPISEHNRLYWYRQTLGQGPEFLTYFQNEAQLEKSRLLSDRFSAERPKGSFSTLEIQRTEQGDSAMYLCASSLPQFETQYFGPGTRLLVL.